This entry lists 31 T cell receptor beta chains sequenced from one sample in a study of T-cell memory formation after mild COVID-19. TCRdb redid the calling of the 5' RACE reads with MiXCR, one entry per CDR3 protein. Among nearly 350,000 distinct CDR3 sequences, under 15% were seen once, and the ten largest hold about 22%. The sample consisted of PBMCs or a T cell subset sorted from them (not recorded which). These receptors originate from a man aged 18 to 30 who had mild COVID-19 (a few samples of this study predate the infection). Cell type and time point are not known.

The V gene is TRBV5-1, the J gene TRBJ2-1; D is tentatively TRBD1 or TRBD2 (9 bases each). Germline V gene sequence: CDR1 SGHRS, CDR2 YFSETQ. The CDR3 totals 14 residues. Trimming pared 8 bases from V and 3 bases from J, leaving 15 bases between. This CDR3 is CASLAGQGYNEQFF. In DNA, the CDR3 is TGCGCCAGTCTAGCGGGACAGGGCTACAATGAGCAGTTCTTC.

This clonotype was counted a few times. The chain has TRBV5-8 and TRBJ1-2; 7 bases agree with TRBD1. The germline CDR1 and CDR2 sequences are SGHTS and YDEGEE. Germline trimming cut 3 bases from V and 8 bases from J; bases unmatched to any gene: 13. The CDR3 runs to 15 residues. CDR3 amino acids: CASSSRDRPRWGYTF. DNA of the CDR3: TGTGCCAGCAGCTCCAGGGACAGACCCAGATGGGGCTACACCTTC. Using reference TRBV5-8 and TRBJ1-2 for the parts outside the CDR3, the full variable domain is EAGVTQSPTHLIKTRGQQATLRCSPISGHTSVYWYQQALGLGLQFLLWYDEGEERNRGNFPPRFSGRQFPNYSSELNVNALELEDSALYLCASSSRDRPRWGYTFGSGTRLTVV.

This clonotype showed up just a few times. The chain joins TRBV19 to TRBJ2-5, with 7 bases lining up with TRBD1. Trimming removed 8 bases from V and 5 bases from J; junction bases left unmatched: 11. This CDR3 has 14 residues. Germline CDR1 reads LNHDA; CDR2 reads SQIVND (reference sequence). CDR3 DNA sequence: TGTGCCAGTTCTCAATCGACAGGGCGGGAGACCCAGTACTTC. Residues: CASSQSTGRETQYF.

CDR3 DNA sequence: TGTGCCAGCAGCTTCGGGGTCCAGGCTAGCACAGATACGCAGTATTTT. Protein product: CASSFGVQASTDTQYF. The V gene is TRBV7-2, the J gene TRBJ2-3, with D tentatively TRBD2 (5 bases). Germline V CDR1 and CDR2: SGHTA, FQGNSA. V was pared by 3 bases and J by 0 bases, with 13 bases between. CDR3 length equals 16 residues. The full variable domain, with the rest looked up from reference TRBV7-2 and TRBJ2-3, is GAGVSQSPSNKVTEKGKDVELRCDPISGHTALYWYRQSLGQGLEFLIYFQGNSAPDKSGLPSDRFSAERTGGSVSTLTIQRTQQEDSAVYLCASSFGVQASTDTQYFGPGTRLTVL.

The J gene is TRBJ2-3, the V gene TRBV20-1, with 12 bases matching TRBD2. CDR1 is DFQATT and CDR2 is SNEGSKA in the germline V gene (reference sequence). Trimming cost V 6 bases and J 4 bases; bases outside gene matches: 14. The CDR3 totals 17 residues. CDR3: CSARLLLAGGRADTQYF. CDR3 coding DNA: TGCAGTGCCCGACTACTCCTAGCGGGGGGGCGTGCAGATACGCAGTATTTT.

The rearrangement links TRBV12-3 or TRBV12-4 to TRBJ2-3; D is uncertain. Trimming removed 7 bases at V and 9 bases at J, with 14 bases between. This CDR3 contains 12 residues. As DNA, the CDR3 is TGTGCCAGCAAGGATCCGGGTTTAACGCAGTATTTT. Its protein product is CASKDPGLTQYF.

This clonotype turned up a few times. The chain couples TRBV19 to TRBJ2-7, with TRBD1 as a possible D gene (5 bases). This CDR3 is 15 amino acids long. Germline values: CDR1 LNHDA, CDR2 SQIVND (reference sequence). The ends were cut back, 6 bases at V and 3 bases at J, with 18 bases in the middle. The CDR3: CASSLDHKGNYEQYF. CDR3 DNA sequence: TGTGCCAGTAGCCTTGATCATAAGGGGAACTACGAGCAGTACTTC.

This clonotype was recorded at least ten times. The genes are TRBV5-5 and TRBJ2-1; D is uncertain. CDR3 size: 12 residues. Germline CDR1 is SGHKS and CDR2 is YYEKEE (reference sequence). Trimming left V 2 bases short and J 5 bases short, with 5 bases between. CDR3 nucleotide sequence: TGTGCCAGCAGCTTTCGAGACAATGAGCAGTTCTTC. It encodes CASSFRDNEQFF.

The chain has TRBV6-1 and TRBJ2-3, with D uncertain. V dropped 8 bases and J dropped 7 bases, with 10 bases sitting between them. CDR1 is MNHNS and CDR2 is SASEGT in the germline V gene. This CDR3 contains 11 residues. CDR3 region: CASLMSYTQYF. The DNA of the CDR3 is TGTGCCAGCCTTATGAGCTATACGCAGTATTTT.

Relative to its sample, this clonotype is medium-sized. The V and J genes are TRBV4-1 and TRBJ2-2, with 7 bases lining up with TRBD1. CDR3 length: 17 amino acids. Germline V gene sequence: CDR1 MGHRA, CDR2 YSYEKL. J lost 0 bases, V lost 3 bases, and 7 bases had no gene match. CDR3 nucleotide sequence: TGCGCCAGCAGCCAGCCTCCAGGGGGTCCGAACACCGGGGAGCTGTTTTTT. Amino acid sequence: CASSQPPGGPNTGELFF.

Ten or more counts support this clonotype. The chain is built from TRBV27 and TRBJ1-5; D is undetermined. The ends were cut back, 3 bases at V and 7 bases at J, with 10 bases in the middle. CDR1 MNHEY and CDR2 SMNVEV come from the germline V gene (reference sequence). The CDR3 has 13 residues. The CDR3 sequence: CASSFRGEQPQHF. As DNA, the CDR3 is TGTGCCAGCAGTTTCCGGGGAGAACAGCCCCAGCATTTT.

The chain carries TRBV24-1 and TRBJ1-2; D is uncertain. V was cut by 4 bases and J by 5 bases, with 4 bases left in between. This CDR3 spans 11 amino acids. Germline V gives CDR1 KGHDR, CDR2 SFDVKD. The CDR3 region has the DNA TGTGCCACCAGTGACCCTTATGGCTACACCTTC. Translating it yields CATSDPYGYTF.

The CDR3 loop is CASSYRGLEINEQFF. The CDR3 DNA follows: TGTGCCAGCAGTTATCGGGGACTAGAAATAAATGAGCAGTTCTTC. The genes are TRBV12-3 or TRBV12-4 and TRBJ2-1, with 8 bases that match TRBD2. Unmatched junction bases numbered 9, after V lost 4 bases and J lost 7 bases. The CDR3 length is 15 residues.

The J gene is TRBJ1-1, the V gene TRBV29-1; 9 bases line up with TRBD1. V shed 4 bases and J 11 bases; nucleotides not matched to a gene: 11. The CDR3 extends over 13 amino acids. CDR1 is SQVTM, CDR2 ANQGSEA, per germline. The CDR3 DNA reads TGCAGCGTTGGAAACCGGGACAGGGTGGCGGCTTTCTTT. Amino acid sequence: CSVGNRDRVAAFF. The entire variable domain, with the rest obtained from reference TRBV29-1 and TRBJ1-1, is as follows: SAVISQKPSRDICQRGTSLTIQCQVDSQVTMMFWYRQQPGQSLTLIATANQGSEATYESGFVIDKFPISRPNLTFSTLTVSNMSPEDSSIYLCSVGNRDRVAAFFGQGTRLTVV.

This clonotype was detected only a few times. The chain links TRBV9 to TRBJ2-2; the match to TRBD2 covers 8 bases. This CDR3 contains 15 residues. Losses at the gene ends were 2 bases for V and 3 bases for J; bases not matched to a gene: 3. Germline assignment: CDR1 SGDLS and CDR2 YYNGEE. CDR3 in amino acids: CASSVAGGYTGELFF. CDR3 DNA: TGTGCCAGCAGCGTTGCGGGGGGCTACACCGGGGAGCTGTTTTTT.

The chain employs TRBV5-1 and TRBJ2-5; 10 positions match TRBD2. With 2 bases clipped from V and 2 bases from J, the junction kept 9 bases outside the gene matches. The CDR3 is 17 amino acids. CDR1 and CDR2 (germline): SGHRS, YFSETQ. The CDR3 is CASSFFASGGLQETQYF. In nucleotides, the CDR3 is TGCGCCAGCAGCTTTTTCGCTAGCGGGGGTCTACAAGAGACCCAGTACTTC. The whole variable domain, remainder taken from reference TRBV5-1 and TRBJ2-5, is KAGVTQTPRYLIKTRGQQVTLSCSPISGHRSVSWYQQTPGQGLQFLFEYFSETQRNKGNFPGRFSGRQFSNSRSEMNVSTLELGDSALYLCASSFFASGGLQETQYFGPGTRLLVL.

This clonotype was seen a handful of times. This rearrangement joins TRBV6-5 to TRBJ2-7; D may be TRBD1 or TRBD2 (5 bases each). This CDR3 contains 17 residues. V was shortened by 2 bases and J by 8 bases, with 25 bases between the two germline ends. CDR1 and CDR2 (germline): MNHEY, SVGAGI. CDR3: CASSYGVAGQGFRKQYF. The CDR3 nucleotides are TGTGCCAGCAGTTACGGTGTCGCGGGTCAGGGTTTTCGGAAGCAGTACTTC.

The chain combines TRBV11-2 with TRBJ2-5, with D possibly called TRBD1 or TRBD2 (6 bases each). V was cut by 3 bases and J by 5 bases, with 13 bases left in between. Per germline, CDR1 SGHAT and CDR2 FQNNGV. The CDR3 has 14 residues. CDR3 nucleotides: TGTGCCAGCAGCTTCGTGGGGGGCCCTGAGACCCAGTACTTC. Its protein product is CASSFVGGPETQYF.

This clonotype was detected many times. The rearrangement joins TRBV28 to TRBJ1-1; 8 positions agree with TRBD1. In germline, CDR1 is MDHEN, CDR2 SYDVKM. J was trimmed by 1 base and V by 0 bases; bases with no gene match: 4. CDR3 length: 16 residues. CDR3: CASSLWADRGNTEAFF. The CDR3, as DNA: TGTGCCAGCAGTTTATGGGCCGACAGGGGGAACACTGAAGCTTTCTTT.

This clonotype was counted only a few times. The J gene is TRBJ1-6, the V gene TRBV7-9, with D possibly TRBD1 on 6 matching bases. The CDR3 has 15 residues. Trimming removed 4 bases at V and 9 bases at J, with 16 bases between. Germline loops: CDR1 SEHNR, CDR2 FQNEAQ (reference sequence). The CDR3 is CASSYEGGHGSPLHF. CDR3 DNA sequence: TGTGCCAGCAGCTACGAAGGGGGTCACGGTTCACCCCTCCACTTT.

The chain employs TRBV7-2 and TRBJ1-5, with 7 bases that match TRBD1. The junction had 8 bases not matched to a gene; V was cut back by 3 bases and J by 0 bases. The CDR3 extends over 17 amino acids. From germline, CDR1 is SGHTA and CDR2 FQGNSA. In DNA, the CDR3 is TGTGCCAGCAGCTTTCGCCAGGGGGGCCTTAGCAATCAGCCCCAGCATTTT. It yields the protein CASSFRQGGLSNQPQHF. Together with reference TRBV7-2 and TRBJ1-5, the CDR3 gives the full variable domain: GAGVSQSPSNKVTEKGKDVELRCDPISGHTALYWYRQSLGQGLEFLIYFQGNSAPDKSGLPSDRFSAERTGGSVSTLTIQRTQQEDSAVYLCASSFRQGGLSNQPQHFGDGTRLSIL.

This clonotype was seen ten or more times. V is TRBV12-3 or TRBV12-4 and J is TRBJ2-5; unclear D gene. This CDR3 has 12 amino acids. V lost 3 bases to trimming and J lost 7 bases, with 9 bases between them. The CDR3 sequence: CASSFTLATQYF. DNA for the CDR3: TGTGCCAGCAGTTTTACTTTGGCGACCCAGTACTTC.

The chain has TRBV7-9 and TRBJ2-3; the D gene could be TRBD1 or TRBD2 (5 bases each). The V end was cut by 1 base, the J end by 3 bases, with 17 bases between. Germline CDR1 and CDR2: SEHNR and FQNEAQ (reference sequence). This CDR3 is built from 17 residues. CDR3 sequence reads: CASSLGPSGAGTDTQYF. The CDR3 DNA sequence: TGTGCCAGCAGCTTAGGACCATCCGGGGCCGGGACAGATACGCAGTATTTT.

This clonotype has just a few counts. The chain is built from TRBV4-2 and TRBJ1-1; D call uncertain. Trimming took off 2 bases at V and 1 base at J, with 14 bases between the two ends. CDR1 LGHNA and CDR2 YNFKEQ come from the germline V gene. There are 16 residues in the CDR3. CDR3 amino acids: CASSQYPQAGNTEAFF. As DNA, the CDR3 is TGTGCCAGCAGCCAATATCCCCAGGCCGGGAACACTGAAGCTTTCTTT.

The sample holds a few counts of this clonotype. The chain couples TRBV4-2 to TRBJ2-5; unclear D gene. This CDR3 is built from 14 residues. The ends were cut back, 1 base at V and 5 bases at J, with 11 bases in the middle. Germline V CDR1 and CDR2: LGHNA, YNFKEQ. The CDR3 is CASSQARNTETQYF. In nucleotides, the CDR3 is TGTGCCAGCAGCCAAGCCCGTAATACGGAGACCCAGTACTTC.

This clonotype showed up many times. V gene TRBV7-3 combines with J gene TRBJ2-5; perhaps TRBD1 as D (5 bases). This CDR3 contains 13 residues. Deletions cut 0 bases from V and 5 bases from J, with 7 bases between. The germline CDR1 and CDR2 sequences are SGHTA and FQGTGA. The CDR3: CASSLTSGETQYF. The DNA for the CDR3 is TGTGCCAGCAGCTTAACGTCAGGGGAGACCCAGTACTTC.

This clonotype came up a few times. The chain is built from TRBV7-8 and TRBJ2-7, with D possibly being TRBD2 (5 bases). Trimming cost V 5 bases and J 2 bases, with 19 bases left between them. There are 16 residues in the CDR3. Germline V gives CDR1 SGHVS, CDR2 FQNEAQ. The CDR3 DNA is TGTGCCAGCAGCCGAGCCCCTGGGGAGCTTACCTACGAGCAGTACTTC. Protein product: CASSRAPGELTYEQYF.

V usage is TRBV30 and J usage is TRBJ1-5; D gene uncertain. The CDR3 is made up of 14 amino acids. Germline V gene sequence: CDR1 GTSNPN, CDR2 SVGIG (reference sequence). V was cut by 4 bases and J by 5 bases, with 15 bases left in between. The CDR3 DNA reads TGTGCCTGGACCCTGGGGAACCGAGATCAGCCCCAGCATTTT. Its translation is CAWTLGNRDQPQHF.

The rearrangement uses TRBV4-1 and TRBJ1-4; 7 positions agree with TRBD1. The CDR3 has 13 residues. Trimming removed 10 bases from V and 4 bases from J; junction bases left unmatched: 6. Per germline, CDR1 MGHRA and CDR2 YSYEKL. The CDR3 nucleotides are TGCGCCACCCGCCGGGACAGTAATGAAAAACTGTTTTTT. Its translation: CATRRDSNEKLFF.

The J gene is TRBJ1-1, the V gene TRBV7-2; a weak D match, TRBD1 (5 bases). Germline values: CDR1 SGHTA, CDR2 FQGNSA. CDR3 size: 13 residues. The V end lost 5 bases, the J end lost 0 bases, and 7 bases lay between the germline ends. CDR3 nucleotide sequence: TGTGCCAGCAGCGCGGACATGAACACTGAAGCTTTCTTT. It translates to CASSADMNTEAFF.

This clonotype was counted a few times. The chain couples TRBV7-9 to TRBJ2-1; 8 bases agree with TRBD1. V was clipped by 5 bases and J by 9 bases; unmatched bases: 3. Germline V gene lookup returns CDR1 SEHNR and CDR2 FQNEAQ (reference sequence). The CDR3 sequence is 12 residues long. CDR3 nucleotide sequence: TGTGCCAGCAGCAAGGACAGGGCTGAGCAGTTCTTC. This gives the protein CASSKDRAEQFF.